The clone carrying this T cell receptor (beta chain) was seen many times. Its cognate antigen is unknown. Arm-PCR with iRepertoire HTBI primers amplified the CDR3 regions for these TCR beta libraries. TCRdb analysed the multiplex PCR reads with MiXCR anew, one entry per CDR3 protein. The sample consists of roughly 500,000 distinct CDR3 sequences, 14% of them appearing once. Time point described: newly diagnosed GD, antithyroid drugs for less than 3 months. The TCR library was made from RNA that had been extracted from PBMCs in TRIzol. The source of the sample is a study of regulatory T cells in long-lasting Graves disease. General study results and limits: Persistent patients had a count of shared public clonotypes (around 2,700) that exceeded that of new patients (around 1,000). TRBV28, TRBJ1-2 and TRBJ2-5 were segments that persistent disease favored.

With V trimmed by 4 bases and J by 1 base, 13 bases remained unmatched. The CDR3 consists of 17 residues. Germline CDR1 is SGHRS and CDR2 is YFSETQ. These sequences were also reported in another study, on T cells in Graves' hyperthyroidism and ophthalmopathy. That source reports: Hyperthyroidism was newly diagnosed in patients aged 18 to 65 (duration under 2 months). The TCR CDR3 was amplified in a first-round RT-PCR using the HTBI primer set.

Sequencing used peripheral blood mononuclear cells (PBMCs), obtained at new diagnosis, from a patient treated with antithyroid drugs. The rearrangement links TRBV5-1 to TRBJ2-7; the match to TRBD2 covers 8 bases. This clonotype was sampled from a woman aged 45 to 65 with Graves disease. The CDR3 is CASSTGGLAGGSYEQYF. In DNA, the CDR3 is TGCGCCAGCAGCACCGGTGGTCTGGCGGGAGGTTCCTACGAGCAGTACTTC.